What follows describes a single T cell receptor beta chain. This entry is derived from a study of blood T cell repertoires in COVID-19. Per germline, CDR1 LNHDA and CDR2 SQIVND (reference sequence). With 3 bases removed from V and 6 bases from J, the gap between germline ends came to 16 bases. This CDR3 has 15 residues. Per the original data handling: Estimation of nucleated cell counts was performed using reference gene primer amplification. Data came from immunoSEQ multiplex PCR; TCRdb stores just in-frame clones and leaves some out. V and J calls and clone size are given by that table; D and trimming were obtained from the DNA. The sample lists tens of thousands of clones, roughly 82% occurring once.

Sequenced material: peripheral blood. This TCR derives from a human donor in a cohort sampled during active COVID-19. The chain recombines TRBV19 with TRBJ2-3; TRBD1 might be the D (5 bases). CDR3 bases: TGTGCCAGTAGTATTAGCCAGGGAAACTCCGATACGCAGTATTTT. This translates into CASSISQGNSDTQYF.